The 27 T cell receptor beta chains given below trace back to one sample, sequenced in a study of T cells after yellow fever vaccination. TCRdb fed the 5' RACE reads into MiXCR, producing one record per CDR3 protein. The table lists roughly 79,000 distinct CDR3 sequences, about 7.7% of them singletons. This specimen consisted of CD8+ T cells sorted from PBMCs, obtained 10 days after the first yellow fever vaccination. Every receptor here comes from a man aged 18 to 29 who received the YFV17D yellow fever vaccine.

The sample holds many counts of this clonotype. This chain uses TRBV20-1 with TRBJ2-1; D is possibly TRBD1 (6 bases). The CDR3 runs 14 residues. Germline assignment: CDR1 DFQATT and CDR2 SNEGSKA (reference sequence). The V end was cut by 3 bases, the J end by 4 bases, with 13 bases between. CDR3 coding DNA: TGCAGTGCTAGGGATCTCACAGGGTACAATGAGCAGTTCTTC. Amino acids: CSARDLTGYNEQFF.

This clonotype was seen a handful of times. In DNA, the CDR3 is TGTGCCAGCAGCTTAAGGCGGGGGGGGACCCCTGAAAAACTGTTTTTT. Encoded protein: CASSLRRGGTPEKLFF. The V and J genes are TRBV7-6 and TRBJ1-4; tentatively, D is TRBD1 (5 bases). CDR1 and CDR2 from the germline V gene are SGHVS and FNYEAQ. This CDR3 is built from 16 residues. Trimming left V 2 bases short and J 7 bases short, with 17 bases between. Combining the CDR3 with reference TRBV7-6 and TRBJ1-4 gives the whole variable domain GAGVSQSPRYKVTKRGQDVALRCDPISGHVSLYWYRQALGQGPEFLTYFNYEAQQDKSGLPNDRFSAERPEGSISTLTIQRTEQRDSAMYRCASSLRRGGTPEKLFFGSGTQLSVL.

This clonotype was seen only a few times. This chain uses TRBV28 with TRBJ2-3; possible D gene TRBD2, 6 bases. Deletions cut 3 bases from V and 3 bases from J, with 25 bases between. Per the germline V gene, CDR1 is MDHEN and CDR2 is SYDVKM. This CDR3 contains 19 residues. The CDR3, as DNA: TGTGCCAGCAGTTTGGCCCCGGGGCTCGGGGGATGGAGGACAGATACGCAGTATTTT. Its protein is CASSLAPGLGGWRTDTQYF.

In this sample, this clonotype turned up once. Since a much larger clone is just one base distant, this may be a read error. The CDR3 DNA reads as TGTGCCTGCAGCTTCACGGGGACTGAAGCTTTCTTT. Translating it yields CACSFTGTEAFF. The chain uses TRBV7-2 and TRBJ1-1; the D is unclear. Germline V gives CDR1 SGHTA, CDR2 FQGNSA. The CDR3 totals 12 residues.

The V gene is TRBV15, the J gene TRBJ1-4; 7 bases align to TRBD1. The J segment lost 6 bases and the V segment lost 3 bases, leaving 4 bases of the junction unmatched. There are 14 residues in the CDR3. CDR1 and CDR2 from the germline V gene are LNHNV and YYDKDF (reference sequence). The CDR3 spells CATSSGQEDEKLFF. The CDR3 bases are TGTGCCACCAGCAGTGGACAGGAGGATGAAAAACTGTTTTTT. Full variable domain (outside the CDR3, taken from reference TRBV15 and TRBJ1-4): DAMVIQNPRYQVTQFGKPVTLSCSQTLNHNVMYWYQQKSSQAPKLLFHYYDKDFNNEADTPDNFQSRRPNTSFCFLDIRSPGLGDTAMYLCATSSGQEDEKLFFGSGTQLSVL.

This clonotype was seen only a few times. The chain is built from TRBV4-1 and TRBJ2-3; the D gene could be TRBD1 or TRBD2 (6 bases each). Germline assignment: CDR1 MGHRA and CDR2 YSYEKL. V shed 4 bases and J shed 4 bases, with 18 bases lying between them. The CDR3 is made up of 16 amino acids. The CDR3 loop reads CASSPRGPNGADTQYF. CDR3 bases: TGCGCCAGCAGCCCCCGGGGGCCGAACGGGGCAGATACGCAGTATTTT.

This clonotype was counted ten times or more. The CDR3 DNA reads as TGTGCCAGCAGTGAAGCGAGGTATCAGGTGATGACGCTTAATTCACCCCTCCACTTT. Translated, it gives CASSEARYQVMTLNSPLHF. The chain recombines TRBV6-1 with TRBJ1-6, with no clear D. This CDR3 region has 19 residues. CDR1 is MNHNS and CDR2 is SASEGT in the germline V gene. Trimming took off 0 bases at V and 6 bases at J, with 21 bases between the two ends.

This rearrangement joins TRBV15 to TRBJ2-5; TRBD1 might be the D (5 bases). The CDR3 is made up of 14 amino acids. Trimming pared 3 bases from V and 5 bases from J, leaving 13 bases between. CDR1 LNHNV and CDR2 YYDKDF come from the germline V gene (reference sequence). CDR3 amino acids: CATSSRDLGETQYF. As DNA, the CDR3 is TGTGCCACCAGCAGCAGGGATTTGGGGGAGACCCAGTACTTC.

This clonotype was found a few times. This chain links TRBV7-9 with TRBJ1-5, with TRBD1 matching over 7 bases. The CDR3 loop spans 15 amino acids. V shed 5 bases and J 5 bases; nucleotides not matched to a gene: 9. Germline V gene lookup returns CDR1 SEHNR and CDR2 FQNEAQ (reference sequence). CDR3 nucleotide sequence: TGTGCCAGCAGCCGTGACCGGGACAGTGATCAGCCCCAGCATTTT. Protein product: CASSRDRDSDQPQHF. Full variable domain (remainder filled in from reference TRBV7-9 and TRBJ1-5): DTGVSQNPRHKITKRGQNVTFRCDPISEHNRLYWYRQTLGQGPEFLTYFQNEAQLEKSRLLSDRFSAERPKGSFSTLEIQRTEQGDSAMYLCASSRDRDSDQPQHFGDGTRLSIL.

This clonotype has more than one count but fewer than ten. The chain joins TRBV4-1 to TRBJ1-5; no firm D call. CDR3 length: 14 residues. V lost 3 bases to trimming and J lost 6 bases, with 12 bases between them. Per the germline V gene, CDR1 is MGHRA and CDR2 is YSYEKL. The CDR3 region has the DNA TGCGCCAGCAGCCAGCGTTTCGGGAGTCAGCCCCAGCATTTT. Its protein product is CASSQRFGSQPQHF.

This clonotype was picked up many times. The chain links TRBV11-2 to TRBJ2-7; D assignment may be TRBD1 or TRBD2 (6 bases each). Germline V gene data show CDR1 as SGHAT and CDR2 as FQNNGV. V was pared by 1 base and J by 2 bases, with 15 bases between. The CDR3 has 16 residues. Here the CDR3 DNA reads TGTGCCAGCAGCTTAGGTAACCGGGGGCCCACCTACGAGCAGTACTTC. Residues: CASSLGNRGPTYEQYF.

There are a few counts of this clonotype. This chain links TRBV15 with TRBJ2-3, with 7 bases identical to TRBD2. The CDR3 spans 17 residues. Trimming removed 0 bases from V and 4 bases from J; junction bases left unmatched: 10. Germline CDR1 LNHNV, CDR2 YYDKDF (reference sequence). CDR3 nucleotides: TGTGCCACCAGCAGAGATTTACTAGCGCTAGGGTCAGATACGCAGTATTTT. This codes for CATSRDLLALGSDTQYF.

This clonotype showed up just a few times. This chain connects TRBV6-6 to TRBJ2-3; no definite D call. CDR3 length equals 12 residues. Germline CDR1 is MNHNY and CDR2 is SVGAGI (reference sequence). V gave up 7 bases and J gave up 6 bases, with 11 bases separating them. The CDR3 DNA reads TGTGCCAGCAAGAACACCTTGGATACGCAGTATTTT. This codes for CASKNTLDTQYF.

This clonotype appeared many times. The chain links TRBV12-3 or TRBV12-4 to TRBJ2-5, with TRBD1 matching over 8 bases. J lost 9 bases, V lost 6 bases, and 9 bases had no gene match. The CDR3 is 13 residues long. In nucleotides, the CDR3 is TGTGCCAGCAGACGAATGACAGGGGAAGCCCAGTACTTC. Translated, it gives CASRRMTGEAQYF.

J is TRBJ2-7 and V is TRBV4-3, with a weak D call TRBD1 (5 bases). The CDR3 sequence is 12 residues long. The germline V gene has CDR1 LGHNA and CDR2 YSLEER. Trimming left V 1 base short and J 6 bases short, with 7 bases between. Written as DNA, the CDR3 is TGCGCCAGCAGCCAAGCCCAGGGCGAGCAGTACTTC. It codes for CASSQAQGEQYF.

Of note for this clonotype: A single base separates this from a much larger clone, so it may be a read error. The chain uses TRBV4-1 and TRBJ2-1; possibly TRBD1 or TRBD2 for D (5 bases each). Germline V gives CDR1 MGHRA, CDR2 YSYEKL. The CDR3 has 14 residues. The ends were cut back, 7 bases at V and 3 bases at J, with 13 bases in the middle. The CDR3 is CASNQGVLYNEQFF. CDR3 DNA: TGCGCCAGCAATCAGGGAGTGCTCTACAATGAGCAGTTCTTC.

This clonotype was seen a few times. The rearrangement links TRBV7-3 to TRBJ2-3; D might be TRBD1 (6 bases). This CDR3 is 13 amino acids long. Germline CDR1 and CDR2: SGHTA and FQGTGA. Trimming removed 5 bases from V and 4 bases from J, with 10 bases in between. The CDR3 protein is CASSRQDPDTQYF. For the CDR3, the DNA is TGTGCCAGCAGCCGACAGGACCCAGATACGCAGTATTTT.

The DNA for the CDR3 is TGCGCCAGCAGCTGGAACGGCTTACAAGAGACCCAGTACTTC. It codes for CASSWNGLQETQYF. V usage is TRBV5-1 and J usage is TRBJ2-5; unclear D gene. V was shortened by 3 bases and J by 2 bases, with 11 bases between the two germline ends. The CDR3 spans 14 residues. The germline V gene has CDR1 SGHRS and CDR2 YFSETQ. Complete variable domain (other parts from reference TRBV5-1 and TRBJ2-5): KAGVTQTPRYLIKTRGQQVTLSCSPISGHRSVSWYQQTPGQGLQFLFEYFSETQRNKGNFPGRFSGRQFSNSRSEMNVSTLELGDSALYLCASSWNGLQETQYFGPGTRLLVL.

This clonotype was recorded many times. V gene TRBV20-1 combines with J gene TRBJ1-3; D call uncertain. CDR3 length: 13 amino acids. Germline lookup yields CDR1 DFQATT and CDR2 SNEGSKA (reference sequence). The V gene lost 0 bases and the J gene lost 7 bases, with 10 bases spanning the gap. The CDR3 region is CSARDEGSNTIYF. CDR3 DNA sequence: TGCAGTGCTAGAGATGAGGGTTCTAACACCATATATTTT.

In regard to this clonotype: One end of the junction is discordant with germline, which a read error may explain. The chain couples TRBV7-9 to TRBJ2-1, with 13 bases lining up with TRBD2. Looked up from germline, CDR1 is SEHNR and CDR2 is FQNEAQ (reference sequence). CDR3 length: 14 amino acids. The CDR3 reads CASSVRTSGGNKVF. As DNA, the CDR3 is TGTGCCAGCAGCGTAAGGACTAGCGGGGGCAATAAGGTCTTC.

This sequence joins TRBV7-9 and TRBJ2-2; tentatively, D is TRBD1 (5 bases). CDR3 length: 16 amino acids. V lost 5 bases and J lost 6, with 19 bases in between. CDR1 SEHNR and CDR2 FQNEAQ come from the germline V gene (reference sequence). In DNA, the CDR3 is TGTGCCAGCAGCCCTTTAAGGGGCCCCACCTCCGGGGAGCTGTTTTTT. Its protein is CASSPLRGPTSGELFF.

This clonotype was counted a few times. The rearrangement uses TRBV3-1 and TRBJ1-1; the D gene is possibly TRBD1 (5 bases). The CDR3 is made up of 16 amino acids. CDR1 is LGHDT and CDR2 is YNNKEL in the germline V gene (reference sequence). Trimming took 1 base from V and 7 from J, leaving 19 bases between them. The CDR3 loop reads CASSQGRRGAGGEAFF. The DNA of the CDR3 is TGTGCCAGCAGCCAAGGGAGGCGCGGCGCTGGGGGTGAAGCTTTCTTT.

The table lists this clonotype with many counts. The CDR3 reads CATSRAKTGGIQYF. The CDR3 nucleotides are TGTGCCACCAGCAGAGCTAAGACAGGCGGCATTCAGTACTTC. The chain joins TRBV15 to TRBJ2-4, with D possibly matching TRBD1 (6 bases). V lost 1 base, J lost 9 bases, and 13 bases lay in between. CDR3 length equals 14 residues. Germline V gene lookup returns CDR1 LNHNV and CDR2 YYDKDF (reference sequence).

This sequence joins TRBV4-3 and TRBJ1-5, with unresolved D. The germline CDR1 and CDR2 sequences are LGHNA and YSLEER. The CDR3 totals 16 residues. V shed 0 bases and J shed 3 bases, with 12 bases lying between them. CDR3 sequence: CASSQDLAQANQPQHF. The CDR3 DNA reads TGCGCCAGCAGCCAAGATCTTGCCCAGGCCAATCAGCCCCAGCATTTT.

The sample holds many counts of this clonotype. The chain is built from TRBV4-2 and TRBJ2-2, with D hard to call. V lost 1 base and J lost 9, with 12 bases in between. This CDR3 comprises 14 residues. CDR1 and CDR2 from the germline V gene are LGHNA and YNFKEQ. The CDR3 bases are TGTGCCAGCAGCCAAGGAATAGATGCCCGGGAGCTGTTTTTT. It specifies CASSQGIDARELFF.

J is TRBJ1-5 and V is TRBV5-1, with D maybe TRBD1 (5 bases). V was shortened by 5 bases and J by 5 bases, with 14 bases between the two germline ends. This CDR3 spans 14 amino acids. The V gene's germline CDR1 is SGHRS and CDR2 YFSETQ. CDR3 coding DNA: TGCGCCAGCAGTCCTCAGGGCCCTCATCAGCCCCAGCATTTT. This sequence encodes CASSPQGPHQPQHF.

This clonotype has more than one count but fewer than ten. This chain links TRBV7-9 with TRBJ2-5, with TRBD1 matching 12 bases. The germline V gene encodes CDR1 SEHNR and CDR2 FQNEAQ (reference sequence). This CDR3 region has 14 residues. V was clipped by 5 bases and J by 7 bases; unmatched bases: 5. This CDR3 reads CASSRGQGAPTQYF. The CDR3 DNA sequence: TGTGCCAGCAGCCGGGGACAGGGGGCGCCGACCCAGTACTTC.